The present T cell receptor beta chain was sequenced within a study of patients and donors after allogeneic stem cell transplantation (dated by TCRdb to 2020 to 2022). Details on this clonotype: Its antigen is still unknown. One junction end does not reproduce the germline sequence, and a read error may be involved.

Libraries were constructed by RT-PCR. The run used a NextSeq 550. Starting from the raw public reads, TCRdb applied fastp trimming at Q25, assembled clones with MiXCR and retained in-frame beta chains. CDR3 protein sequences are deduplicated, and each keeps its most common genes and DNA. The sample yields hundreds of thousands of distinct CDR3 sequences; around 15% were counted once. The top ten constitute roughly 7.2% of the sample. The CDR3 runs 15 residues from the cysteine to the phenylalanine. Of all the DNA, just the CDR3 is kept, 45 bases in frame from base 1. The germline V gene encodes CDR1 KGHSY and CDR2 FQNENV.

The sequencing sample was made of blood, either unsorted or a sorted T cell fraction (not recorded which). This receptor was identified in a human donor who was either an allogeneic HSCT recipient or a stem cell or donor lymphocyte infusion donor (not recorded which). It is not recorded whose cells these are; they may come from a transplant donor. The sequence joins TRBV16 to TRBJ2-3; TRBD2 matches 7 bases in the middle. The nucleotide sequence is TGTACCAGCAACCCGGGGGGAGTCCTCGGGAATACGCAGTATTTT. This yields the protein CTSNPGGVLGNTQYF.